These T cell receptor beta chains were read from a single sample in a study of T-cell reconstitution after alpha-beta-depleted transplantation in children. TCRdb ran MiXCR on the PCR reads and lists one entry per CDR3 protein. The repertoire holds 70,000 to 95,000 distinct CDR3 sequences, 10% to 15% seen once, with approximately 14% in the top ten. Sequenced here: PBMCs from the stem cell graft donor, sampled from the stem cell graft. Every receptor here comes from a human donor who donated a stem cell graft to a child with inherited bone marrow failure. Each CDR3 is given without its conserved first and last residue. Size is stated as once, few or many counts, or a class when the clone is expanded.

j_call v_call clone_size cdr3_length cdr3_aa
TRBJ2-2 TRBV7-2 many 12 ASSLDSHTGELF
TRBJ2-2 TRBV11-2 many 14 ASSMEPSGYTGELF
TRBJ1-6 TRBV5-1 many 13 ASSRTGTDNSPLH
TRBJ1-5 TRBV5-6 many 12 ASTTRQGKGPQH
TRBJ2-1 TRBV7-9 many 14 ASSSYDRFAGDEQF
TRBJ1-2 TRBV27 many 13 ASSLGQGAGYGYT
TRBJ2-7 TRBV7-9 many 13 ASSREPGGRNEQY
TRBJ1-2 TRBV6-1 many 12 ASSRQGGLYGYT
TRBJ2-7 TRBV10-3 many 11 AIRQGANYEQY
TRBJ1-5 TRBV5-1 many 13 ASSPTGGGNQPQH
TRBJ2-1 TRBV5-1 many 14 ASSLGGGSGMGEQF
TRBJ1-5 TRBV27 few 17 ASSLRPDRGPGWNQPQH
TRBJ2-3 TRBV29-1 many 10 SVEPGTDTQY